The present T cell receptor (beta chain) was sequenced within a study of blood T cell repertoires in COVID-19. Study-level information: The analysed material was cDNA or gDNA that came from T cells, B-cell-depleted T cells, or PBMCs.

Study processing details: Amplification with reference gene primers provided the estimates of nucleated cell counts. TCRdb's copy holds only in-frame clones and misses some; the assay was immunoSEQ multiplex PCR. V and J calls plus clone size are reproduced from that table; the DNA served to infer D and trimming. The sample lists hundreds of thousands of clones; over 75% were seen once. This clone was found once. There are 14 residues in the CDR3. V dropped 1 base and J dropped 5 bases, with 9 bases sitting between them. In germline, CDR1 is SGHVS, CDR2 FQNEAQ. Seattle enrolled patients during active infection and tracked them longitudinally.

The sequenced sample consisted of peripheral blood. The chain couples TRBV7-8 to TRBJ1-5; D gene uncertain. The sequence was collected from a man in his fifties or sixties with COVID-19, enrolled during active disease. CDR3 DNA sequence: TGTGCCAGCAGCTTAGGGACGGGAGATCAGCCCCAGCATTTT. This translates into CASSLGTGDQPQHF.